These 17 T cell receptor beta chains originate from one sample sequenced in a study of neurological immune-mediated disorders. TCRdb re-called the 5' RACE reads with MiXCR, one entry per CDR3 protein. This table has under 85,000 distinct CDR3 sequences, 14% appearing once. The sample consisted of PBMCs. These receptors all come from a woman in her forties or fifties in good health.

In this sample, this clonotype turned up many times. CDR3 coding DNA: TGTGCCAGCAGCGCTTCGACAGGGTCCCTATACGAGCAGTACTTC. Protein product: CASSASTGSLYEQYF. The chain recombines TRBV9 with TRBJ2-7; 7 nucleotides match TRBD1. The CDR3 length is 15 residues. Germline V CDR1 and CDR2: SGDLS, YYNGEE. V shed 3 bases, J shed 4 bases, and the junction held 10 bases outside the gene matches.

In this sample, this clonotype turned up many times. The CDR3 reads CASSQGVVYNEQFF. CDR3 in DNA: TGTGCCAGCAGCCAAGGGGTGGTGTACAATGAGCAGTTCTTC. The rearrangement uses TRBV3-1 and TRBJ2-1, with D unclear. The germline gives CDR1 LGHDT, CDR2 YNNKEL (reference sequence). The length of the CDR3 is 14 residues. The germline V and J ends were trimmed by 1 base and 4 bases, with 8 bases remaining between them.

The CDR3 loop reads CSVEAPGGKEAFF. The CDR3 region has the DNA TGCAGCGTTGAAGCCCCGGGGGGAAAGGAAGCTTTCTTT. The chain couples TRBV29-1 to TRBJ1-1, with D possibly matching TRBD1 (5 bases). In germline, CDR1 is SQVTM, CDR2 ANQGSEA. The CDR3 consists of 13 residues. V was shortened by 1 base and J by 8 bases, with 14 bases between the two germline ends.

This clonotype was observed at least ten times. The chain is built from TRBV27 and TRBJ2-1; 10 bases fit TRBD2. Germline assignment: CDR1 MNHEY and CDR2 SMNVEV (reference sequence). The CDR3 is made up of 16 amino acids. V shed 6 bases, J shed 4 bases, and the junction held 9 bases outside the gene matches. The CDR3 DNA follows: TGTGCCAGCAGCCCTCTTACTAGCGGGATATACAATGAGCAGTTCTTC. Its translation is CASSPLTSGIYNEQFF.

This clonotype appeared many times. The chain is built from TRBV11-3 and TRBJ2-1, with TRBD2 matching 7 bases. The CDR3 sequence is 15 residues long. CDR1 and CDR2 from the germline V gene are SGHNT and YENEEA. The V and J ends lost 4 bases and 7 bases, in that order; junction bases with no gene match: 10. CDR3 region: CASSSRAGYRNEQFF. The DNA for the CDR3 is TGTGCCAGCAGCTCCCGAGCGGGATATAGGAATGAGCAGTTCTTC.

The sample holds many counts of this clonotype. The chain carries TRBV10-3 and TRBJ2-5; 14 positions match TRBD2. Germline loops: CDR1 ENHRY, CDR2 SYGVKD. The CDR3 loop spans 15 amino acids. Trimming took 5 bases from V and 5 from J; bases not matched to a gene: 4. CDR3 residues: CAISSTSGRAETQYF. In nucleotides, the CDR3 is TGTGCCATCAGTTCGACTAGCGGGAGGGCGGAGACCCAGTACTTC.

This clonotype was counted many times. The genes are TRBV5-1 and TRBJ1-2; tentative D call: TRBD1 (5 bases). Germline CDR1 SGHRS, CDR2 YFSETQ. V lost 0 bases and J 8 bases, leaving 14 bases between the germline ends. The CDR3 loop spans 14 amino acids. The CDR3 loop is CASSLDSQGQGYTF. CDR3 in DNA: TGCGCCAGCAGCTTGGACAGTCAGGGCCAGGGCTACACCTTC.

This chain joins TRBV6-5 and TRBJ1-1; TRBD1 agrees at 7 bases. The CDR3 is 15 amino acids. V shed 6 bases, J shed 1 base, and the junction held 8 bases outside the gene matches. CDR1 is MNHEY, CDR2 SVGAGI, per germline. The CDR3 here is CASSPWTGPNTEAFF. DNA for the CDR3: TGTGCCAGCAGCCCCTGGACAGGCCCGAACACTGAAGCTTTCTTT.

The sample holds many counts of this clonotype. The chain uses TRBV5-1 and TRBJ2-2, with D perhaps given as TRBD1 or TRBD2 (5 bases each). Trimming cost V 3 bases and J 4 bases, with 13 bases left between them. Germline CDR1 reads SGHRS; CDR2 reads YFSETQ. This CDR3 is 15 amino acids long. The CDR3 loop reads CASSSEPGTTGELFF. The CDR3, as DNA: TGCGCCAGCAGCTCGGAACCCGGGACCACCGGGGAGCTGTTTTTT.

This clonotype was recorded many times. V is TRBV10-3 and J is TRBJ2-1; D is perhaps TRBD1 (5 bases). The CDR3 is made up of 15 amino acids. The V end lost 6 bases, the J end lost 0 bases, and 12 bases lay between the germline ends. CDR1 ENHRY and CDR2 SYGVKD come from the germline V gene. The CDR3 DNA is TGTGCCATCAGGGTTACAGGTATCTCCTACAATGAGCAGTTCTTC. This translates into CAIRVTGISYNEQFF.

This clonotype was observed at least ten times. V usage is TRBV12-3 or TRBV12-4 and J usage is TRBJ2-1; D is perhaps TRBD2 (5 bases). Deletions cut 1 base from V and 14 bases from J, with 9 bases between. This CDR3 has 11 amino acids. The CDR3 reads CASSLGRGKFF. The DNA for the CDR3 is TGTGCCAGCAGTTTAGGCCGGGGAAAGTTCTTC.

This clonotype was seen at least ten times. The V gene is TRBV6-5, the J gene TRBJ2-6; no clear D. Trimming cost V 5 bases and J 2 bases, with 10 bases left between them. The CDR3 covers 15 residues. The V gene's germline CDR1 is MNHEY and CDR2 SVGAGI. The CDR3 nucleotides read TGTGCCAGCAGTCCGCCGCAAGCTGGGGCCAACGTCCTGACTTTC. This encodes CASSPPQAGANVLTF.

About this clonotype itself: An end of the junction does not agree with germline; a read error may underlie this. The gene calls are TRBV5-1 and TRBJ2-7, with 8 bases matching TRBD1. The CDR3 loop spans 13 amino acids. The germline V gene encodes CDR1 SGHRS and CDR2 YFSETQ. The CDR3 sequence: CATSWDRWGSGYF. The CDR3, as DNA: TGCGCCACCAGCTGGGACAGGTGGGGCAGTGGTTACTTC.

The count of this clonotype is one. The chain couples TRBV7-9 to TRBJ2-7, with 8 bases aligning to TRBD2. The J segment lost 2 bases and the V segment lost 5 bases, leaving 8 bases of the junction unmatched. Germline V gives CDR1 SEHNR, CDR2 FQNEAQ (reference sequence). The CDR3 totals 15 residues. The DNA of the CDR3 is TGTGCCAGCAGCCTCATAGCGGGAAGAACCTACGAGCAGTACTTC. This codes for CASSLIAGRTYEQYF. The full variable domain, with the rest looked up from reference TRBV7-9 and TRBJ2-7, is DTGVSQNPRHKITKRGQNVTFRCDPISEHNRLYWYRQTLGQGPEFLTYFQNEAQLEKSRLLSDRFSAERPKGSFSTLEIQRTEQGDSAMYLCASSLIAGRTYEQYFGPGTRLTVT.

This clonotype has ten or more counts. The V call is TRBV6-5, the J call TRBJ2-7, with 10 bases that match TRBD1. Germline V lookup: CDR1 MNHEY, CDR2 SVGAGI. The V segment lost 11 bases and the J segment 3 bases; nucleotides outside the gene matches: 4. The CDR3 is 12 residues long. CDR3 coding DNA: TGTGCCGCCCGGGACAGGGGCTACGAGCAGTACTTC. It codes for CAARDRGYEQYF.

As to this clonotype: A read error may be the cause here, since a much bigger clone is one base away. The J gene is TRBJ2-1, the V gene TRBV11-2, with D uncertain. Between the trimmed V and J ends, which lost 2 bases and 8 bases, there was a span of 13 bases. Germline assignment: CDR1 SGHAT and CDR2 FQNNGV. The CDR3 sequence is 14 residues long. The CDR3 DNA follows: TGTGCCAGCAGCTTAAGACTCTCCGGCGATGAGCAGTTCTTC. This encodes CASSLRLSGDEQFF. The whole variable domain, remainder taken from reference TRBV11-2 and TRBJ2-1, is EAGVAQSPRYKIIEKRQSVAFWCNPISGHATLYWYQQILGQGPKLLIQFQNNGVVDDSQLPKDRFSAERLKGVDSTLKIQPAKLEDSAVYLCASSLRLSGDEQFFGPGTRLTVL.

This clonotype was detected many times. This sequence joins TRBV18 and TRBJ2-7, with D uncertain. Germline CDR1 and CDR2: KGHSH and LQKENI. V gave up 6 bases and J gave up 6 bases, with 15 bases separating them. The CDR3 runs to 13 residues. For the CDR3, the DNA is TGTGCCAGCTCTCAAGGCGTACGTAGCGAGCAGTACTTC. Translation gives CASSQGVRSEQYF. The whole variable domain, filled in from reference TRBV18 and TRBJ2-7, reads NAGVMQNPRHLVRRRGQEARLRCSPMKGHSHVYWYRQLPEEGLKFMVYLQKENIIDESGMPKERFSAEFPKEGPSILRIQQVVRGDSAAYFCASSQGVRSEQYFGPGTRLTVT.